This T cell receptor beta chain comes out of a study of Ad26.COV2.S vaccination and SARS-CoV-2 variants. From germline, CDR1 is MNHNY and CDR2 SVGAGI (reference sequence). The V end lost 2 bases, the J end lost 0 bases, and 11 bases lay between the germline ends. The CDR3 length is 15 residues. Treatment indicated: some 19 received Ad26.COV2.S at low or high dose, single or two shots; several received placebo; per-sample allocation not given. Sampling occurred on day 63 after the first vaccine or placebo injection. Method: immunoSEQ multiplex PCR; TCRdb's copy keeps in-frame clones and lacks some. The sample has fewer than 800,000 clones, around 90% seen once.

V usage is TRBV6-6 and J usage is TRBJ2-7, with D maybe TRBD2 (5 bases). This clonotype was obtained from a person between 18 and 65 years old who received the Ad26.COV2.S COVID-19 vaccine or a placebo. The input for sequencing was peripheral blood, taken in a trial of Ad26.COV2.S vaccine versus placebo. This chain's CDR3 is CASSYPGLISYEQYF. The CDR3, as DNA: TGTGCCAGCAGTTACCCAGGACTTATCTCCTACGAGCAGTACTTC.